This T cell receptor (beta chain) was documented in a study of cytomegalovirus exposure and HLA in healthy donors. General observations from the study: Sequencing probably produced one cluster of sequence variants that were highly shared.

The PCR had 60 Vbeta and 13 Jbeta primers. The data were produced by immunoSEQ multiplex PCR, yet TCRdb's version contains in-frame clones alone and is incomplete. Altogether roughly 250,000 clones are present, under 90% being singletons, with the ten largest covering roughly 0.31%. A note on this clone: Its antigen remains unknown. Within the sample, other DNA sequences also encode this same CDR3.

Germline V lookup: CDR1 MDHEN, CDR2 SYDVKM. The CDR3 is 15 amino acids. Trimming at V came to 4 bases and at J to 5 bases, leaving 6 bases not matched to a gene. This clonotype originated in a girl aged 2 to 10 in good health and CMV-seronegative. Specimen: PBMCs. V usage is TRBV28 and J usage is TRBJ1-5; 9 bases fit TRBD1. The CDR3 DNA sequence: TGTGCCAGCAGTTGGGGTACAGGGGGCTATCAGCCCCAGCATTTT. Its protein is CASSWGTGGYQPQHF.